These 26 T cell receptor beta chains were sequenced from one sample in a study of Graves' ophthalmopathy and Graves' hyperthyroidism. The authors amplified TCR beta CDR3 regions, and they did so from RNA transcripts for repertoire sequencing. After a first-round RT-PCR with HTBI primers, a second-round multiplex PCR was run. A single record per CDR3 protein comes from TCRdb applying MiXCR to the multiplex PCR reads. Counted here are roughly 500,000 distinct CDR3 sequences, approximately 15% occurring once; the ten biggest clones make up around 9.8%. Sequencing was done on a sample of blood. The receptors stem from a woman younger than 45 with Graves' ophthalmopathy.

This clonotype was recorded many times. The rearrangement uses TRBV12-3 or TRBV12-4 and TRBJ1-1, with D uncertain. The CDR3 consists of 14 residues. Trimming took 6 bases from V and 6 from J, leaving 17 bases between them. The chain's CDR3 is CASSRSDLDAEAFF. The CDR3, as DNA: TGTGCCAGCAGCCGCTCTGACCTGGACGCTGAAGCTTTCTTT.

This clonotype was counted at least ten times. The CDR3 protein is CASSLVGRRANSYEQYF. Written as DNA, the CDR3 is TGTGCCAGCAGTTTAGTAGGCCGGCGGGCGAACTCCTACGAGCAGTACTTC. The chain couples TRBV28 to TRBJ2-7; perhaps TRBD2 as D (5 bases). The germline gives CDR1 MDHEN, CDR2 SYDVKM. V lost 2 bases and J lost 0, with 17 bases in between. The CDR3 spans 17 residues. Combining the CDR3 with reference TRBV28 and TRBJ2-7 gives the whole variable domain DVKVTQSSRYLVKRTGEKVFLECVQDMDHENMFWYRQDPGLGLRLIYFSYDVKMKEKGDIPEGYSVSREKKERFSLILESASTNQTSMYLCASSLVGRRANSYEQYFGPGTRLTVT.

In its sample, this clonotype was seen many times. V and J are TRBV27 and TRBJ2-5; D is unclear. The V end was cut by 2 bases, the J end by 5 bases, with 9 bases between. The CDR3 has 13 residues. CDR1 and CDR2 from the germline V gene are MNHEY and SMNVEV (reference sequence). Here the CDR3 DNA reads TGTGCCAGCAGTTTAGTTACAATGGAGACCCAGTACTTC. It encodes CASSLVTMETQYF.

This clonotype was recorded only once. The chain couples TRBV28 to TRBJ2-5; TRBD1 matches at 9 bases. The V segment lost 6 bases and the J segment 5 bases; nucleotides outside the gene matches: 19. Germline V CDR1 and CDR2: MDHEN, SYDVKM. CDR3 length: 18 residues. The DNA for the CDR3 is TGTGCCAGCAGCCTAGACGAGGTGGGGACAGGGCGCCGGGAGACCCAGTACTTC. Translating it yields CASSLDEVGTGRRETQYF. The full variable domain, rest sourced from reference TRBV28 and TRBJ2-5, is DVKVTQSSRYLVKRTGEKVFLECVQDMDHENMFWYRQDPGLGLRLIYFSYDVKMKEKGDIPEGYSVSREKKERFSLILESASTNQTSMYLCASSLDEVGTGRRETQYFGPGTRLLVL.

Points on this clonotype: A much larger clone is a single base away; this may be a read error. V usage is TRBV2 and J usage is TRBJ1-1, with D unclear. The CDR3 contains 15 residues. CDR1 SNHLY and CDR2 FYNNEI come from the germline V gene. The CDR3 region has the DNA TGTGCCAGCAGTGAACTCGAAGTCGGGAACACTGAAGCTTGCTTT. This codes for CASSELEVGNTEACF.

This clonotype has at least ten counts. The chain links TRBV6-2 or TRBV6-3 to TRBJ2-2; a possible D gene is TRBD1 (5 bases). CDR3 length: 14 amino acids. Germline-derived CDR1 and CDR2 are MNHEY and SVGEGT. V lost 8 bases and J 6 bases, leaving 16 bases between the germline ends. The DNA of the CDR3 is TGTGCCAGCGGGGCGCGACTCTCGGCCGGGGAGCTGTTTTTT. Translated, it gives CASGARLSAGELFF.

This clonotype was recorded many times. V is TRBV5-1 and J is TRBJ1-1, with 7 bases identical to TRBD1. The CDR3 consists of 15 residues. Germline-derived CDR1 and CDR2 are SGHRS and YFSETQ. J lost 0 bases, V lost 2 bases, and 4 bases had no gene match. The CDR3 DNA reads TGCGCCAGCAGCTTCACGACAGGGCTGAACACTGAAGCTTTCTTT. This encodes CASSFTTGLNTEAFF.

The genes are TRBV4-3 and TRBJ1-1; D remains ambiguous. Germline CDR1 and CDR2: LGHNA and YSLEER. The V and J ends lost 4 bases and 3 bases respectively, with 9 bases between them. The CDR3 has 13 amino acids. In nucleotides, the CDR3 is TGCGCCAGCAGCCGCGTACTCTACACTGAAGCTTTCTTT. Translated: CASSRVLYTEAFF.

The chain uses TRBV4-1 and TRBJ2-7; 11 nucleotides align to TRBD1. Germline trimming cut 3 bases from V and 4 bases from J; bases unmatched to any gene: 5. CDR3 length: 15 residues. Germline V gene lookup returns CDR1 MGHRA and CDR2 YSYEKL. The CDR3 sequence is CASSQPGQGVYEQYF. CDR3 in DNA: TGCGCCAGCAGCCAGCCGGGACAGGGGGTATACGAGCAGTACTTC.

This clonotype was found many times. This rearrangement joins TRBV6-2 or TRBV6-3 to TRBJ2-2; the match to TRBD1 covers 9 bases. The CDR3 length is 19 residues. With 0 bases clipped from V and 4 bases from J, the junction kept 12 bases outside the gene matches. Germline V lookup: CDR1 MNHEY, CDR2 SVGEGT. CDR3 region: CASSYSGTGSPASTGELFF. The CDR3 DNA follows: TGTGCCAGCAGTTACTCTGGGACAGGGAGTCCCGCGTCCACCGGGGAGCTGTTTTTT.

The rearrangement joins TRBV30 to TRBJ2-5; D not resolved. Trimming took off 7 bases at V and 0 bases at J, with 9 bases between the two ends. This CDR3 has 12 amino acids. Germline CDR1 GTSNPN, CDR2 SVGIG (reference sequence). The CDR3 here is CASDVYQETQYF. In nucleotides, the CDR3 is TGTGCCTCGGACGTCTACCAAGAGACCCAGTACTTC.

This clonotype occurred many times. The chain combines TRBV7-2 with TRBJ2-5; D is uncertain. Germline V gives CDR1 SGHTA, CDR2 FQGNSA. The CDR3 is 13 amino acids. V gave up 3 bases and J gave up 5 bases, with 10 bases separating them. The DNA of the CDR3 is TGTGCCAGCAGCTTCGAGACCGGGGAGACCCAGTACTTC. Amino acid sequence: CASSFETGETQYF.

At least ten counts were recorded for this clonotype. This rearrangement joins TRBV4-1 to TRBJ2-7, with unresolved D. Looked up from germline, CDR1 is MGHRA and CDR2 is YSYEKL. This CDR3 has 15 amino acids. Trimming pared 3 bases from V and 5 bases from J, leaving 17 bases between. In DNA, the CDR3 is TGCGCCAGCAGCCAGGAATATACACCGCGGCACGAGCAGTACTTC. Its protein product is CASSQEYTPRHEQYF.

This clonotype was seen many times. The chain joins TRBV5-1 to TRBJ2-5, with TRBD1 matching 7 bases. With V trimmed by 5 bases and J by 2 bases, 6 bases remained unmatched. Germline assignment: CDR1 SGHRS and CDR2 YFSETQ. The CDR3 is 14 residues long. The CDR3 sequence: CASSLTGRQETQYF. CDR3 nucleotide sequence: TGCGCCAGCAGTTTGACAGGGAGACAAGAGACCCAGTACTTC. Complete variable domain (other parts from reference TRBV5-1 and TRBJ2-5): KAGVTQTPRYLIKTRGQQVTLSCSPISGHRSVSWYQQTPGQGLQFLFEYFSETQRNKGNFPGRFSGRQFSNSRSEMNVSTLELGDSALYLCASSLTGRQETQYFGPGTRLLVL.

There are a few counts of this clonotype. The gene calls are TRBV11-2 and TRBJ2-2; possible D gene TRBD1, 6 bases. The germline V and J ends were trimmed by 0 bases and 4 bases, with 15 bases remaining between them. The CDR3 contains 17 residues. The germline CDR1 and CDR2 sequences are SGHAT and FQNNGV. The DNA for the CDR3 is TGTGCCAGCAGCTTAGACGCACGGACAGTGCGCACCGGGGAGCTGTTTTTT. Residues: CASSLDARTVRTGELFF.

The rearrangement joins TRBV12-3 or TRBV12-4 to TRBJ2-7; D is possibly TRBD1 (6 bases). The CDR3 length is 13 residues. V lost 5 bases, J lost 5 bases, and 13 bases lay in between. CDR3 sequence (DNA): TGTGCCAGCAGTCCCGGGACACCCGACGAGCAGTACTTC. Protein product: CASSPGTPDEQYF.

This clonotype has at least ten counts. The chain couples TRBV6-1 to TRBJ2-5, with TRBD2 matching 10 bases. The CDR3 has 15 residues. With 10 bases clipped from V and 1 base from J, the junction kept 9 bases outside the gene matches. The germline gives CDR1 MNHNS, CDR2 SASEGT. The chain's CDR3 is CATVLAGFPQETQYF. Written as DNA, the CDR3 is TGTGCCACGGTACTAGCGGGGTTCCCCCAAGAGACCCAGTACTTC.

Remarks on this clonotype: At one end, the junction sequence differs from germline, possibly due to a read error. This chain connects TRBV30 to TRBJ2-5, with TRBD2 as a possible D gene (6 bases). The CDR3 totals 12 residues. Looked up from germline, CDR1 is GTSNPN and CDR2 is SVGIG (reference sequence). The CDR3 DNA reads as TGTGCCTGGACTCCAAGACGGGAGACCAAGTACTTC. Translated, it gives CAWTPRRETKYF.

Ten or more counts support this clonotype. The chain has TRBV11-2 and TRBJ2-5; D remains unclear. The germline CDR1 and CDR2 sequences are SGHAT and FQNNGV. Trimming stripped 1 base from V and 4 bases from J, with 16 bases between. This CDR3 is 16 amino acids long. The DNA of the CDR3 is TGTGCCAGCAGCTTAGGAAGAGAATTCCCTGTAGAGACCCAGTACTTC. Translated: CASSLGREFPVETQYF. Combining the CDR3 with reference TRBV11-2 and TRBJ2-5 gives the whole variable domain EAGVAQSPRYKIIEKRQSVAFWCNPISGHATLYWYQQILGQGPKLLIQFQNNGVVDDSQLPKDRFSAERLKGVDSTLKIQPAKLEDSAVYLCASSLGREFPVETQYFGPGTRLLVL.

This clonotype was detected a few times. This chain links TRBV28 with TRBJ1-5; the D gene is possibly TRBD1 (6 bases). The ends were cut back, 8 bases at V and 0 bases at J, with 17 bases in the middle. The CDR3 totals 16 residues. CDR1 MDHEN and CDR2 SYDVKM come from the germline V gene. The CDR3 sequence is CASAPGHPYSNQPQHF. CDR3 nucleotide sequence: TGTGCCAGCGCCCCGGGACACCCCTATAGCAATCAGCCCCAGCATTTT.

At least ten counts were recorded for this clonotype. The V gene is TRBV28, the J gene TRBJ2-7, with D perhaps TRBD1 (6 bases). The CDR3 covers 15 residues. Germline V lookup: CDR1 MDHEN, CDR2 SYDVKM. The V gene lost 2 bases and the J gene lost 5 bases, with 16 bases spanning the gap. For the CDR3, the DNA is TGTGCCAGCAGTTTAGAAGGGGGAGTCCAACACGAGCAGTACTTC. Amino acids: CASSLEGGVQHEQYF. The variable domain in full, completed from reference TRBV28 and TRBJ2-7, reads DVKVTQSSRYLVKRTGEKVFLECVQDMDHENMFWYRQDPGLGLRLIYFSYDVKMKEKGDIPEGYSVSREKKERFSLILESASTNQTSMYLCASSLEGGVQHEQYFGPGTRLTVT.

This clonotype was recorded at least ten times. The CDR3 here is CASSLYWGRDYGYTF. In DNA form, the CDR3 reads TGCGCCAGCAGCTTGTACTGGGGCAGGGATTATGGCTACACCTTC. The V gene is TRBV5-1, the J gene TRBJ1-2; D is perhaps TRBD1 (5 bases). CDR3 length: 15 amino acids. Trimming took 1 base from V and 5 from J, leaving 15 bases between them. CDR1 is SGHRS and CDR2 is YFSETQ in the germline V gene.

In this sample, this clonotype turned up many times. This chain links TRBV7-3 with TRBJ1-2; TRBD1 matches at 9 bases. There are 19 residues in the CDR3. Germline CDR1 SGHTA, CDR2 FQGTGA. With V trimmed by 4 bases and J by 5 bases, 20 bases remained unmatched. In nucleotides, the CDR3 is TGTGCCAGCAGCTCATACACAGGGGGCGCGAAGAAATCGGATTATGGCTACACCTTC. Translating it yields CASSSYTGGAKKSDYGYTF.

This clonotype appeared many times. The rearrangement uses TRBV7-2 and TRBJ1-6; weak D call: TRBD1 (6 bases). The V and J ends lost 1 base and 7 bases respectively, with 11 bases between them. Germline CDR1 is SGHTA and CDR2 is FQGNSA. The CDR3 totals 15 residues. CDR3 protein: CASSLDPGANSPLHF. The CDR3 DNA follows: TGTGCCAGCAGCTTAGATCCGGGGGCGAATTCACCCCTCCACTTT. Full variable domain (outside the CDR3, taken from reference TRBV7-2 and TRBJ1-6): GAGVSQSPSNKVTEKGKDVELRCDPISGHTALYWYRQSLGQGLEFLIYFQGNSAPDKSGLPSDRFSAERTGGSVSTLTIQRTQQEDSAVYLCASSLDPGANSPLHFGNGTRLTVT.

Ten or more counts support this clonotype. The J gene is TRBJ1-6, the V gene TRBV6-1; D remains ambiguous. CDR3 length equals 13 residues. The V end lost 8 bases, the J end lost 4 bases, and 9 bases lay between the germline ends. The germline V gene encodes CDR1 MNHNS and CDR2 SASEGT. The CDR3 nucleotides are TGTGCCAGCGAGGTCGGTTATAATTCACCCCTCCACTTT. Amino acids: CASEVGYNSPLHF.

This clonotype was recorded many times. The rearrangement links TRBV2 to TRBJ1-2; D ambiguous. CDR1 is SNHLY and CDR2 is FYNNEI in the germline V gene. This CDR3 comprises 11 residues. V gave up 8 bases and J gave up 2 bases, with 6 bases separating them. DNA for the CDR3: TGTGCCAGCCGAGAGAACTATGGCTACACCTTC. Translated: CASRENYGYTF.